One sample yielded the 32 T cell receptor beta chains listed below, sequenced in a study of T cells in Graves' hyperthyroidism and ophthalmopathy. RNA transcripts provided the source from which TCR beta CDR3 regions were amplified. When the TCR CDR3 underwent first-round RT-PCR, the HTBI primer set was used. Via MiXCR, TCRdb re-called the multiplex PCR reads, giving one row per CDR3 protein. The sample lists around 97,000 distinct CDR3 sequences; about 50% were seen once. The sequenced sample consisted of blood. Source of these receptors: a man in his forties or fifties with Graves' hyperthyroidism.

Of note for this clonotype: Because the CDR3's place on the DNA is in doubt, the DNA is left out and the CDR3 is given as listed by TCRdb. This rearrangement joins TRBV7-2 to TRBJ1-2; TRBD1 is the table's D call, not checked against the DNA. Germline CDR1 SGHTA, CDR2 FQGNSA. Including both end residues, the CDR3 is 23 amino acids long. CDR3: CASSLPTSDTMSSSSGQGHGYTF.

This clonotype showed up many times. The V gene is TRBV9, the J gene TRBJ1-5; D gene unclear. V was trimmed by 4 bases and J by 6 bases, leaving 11 bases between them. Germline assignment: CDR1 SGDLS and CDR2 YYNGEE. CDR3 length: 13 amino acids. The CDR3 is CASSLSPGQPQHF. The CDR3 coding sequence is TGTGCCAGCAGCCTCAGTCCGGGTCAGCCCCAGCATTTT.

The chain links TRBV2 to TRBJ2-4; 10 bases align to TRBD2. The ends lost 5 bases at V and 0 bases at J; junction bases unmatched: 10. The CDR3 length is 18 residues. The V gene's germline CDR1 is SNHLY and CDR2 FYNNEI. CDR3 residues: CASSYALAGALAKNIQYF. In nucleotides, the CDR3 is TGTGCCAGCAGTTACGCCCTAGCGGGGGCCCTAGCCAAAAACATTCAGTACTTC.

This clonotype occurred many times. This chain uses TRBV19 with TRBJ1-4, with a possible D match to TRBD1 (6 bases). Germline V gives CDR1 LNHDA, CDR2 SQIVND (reference sequence). The CDR3 is 15 amino acids. V lost 6 bases and J lost 2, with 13 bases in between. The CDR3 coding sequence is TGTGCCAGTAGCCCAAGGGGGAAGACTAATGAAAAACTGTTTTTT. Its protein is CASSPRGKTNEKLFF. The variable domain in full, with the rest retrieved from reference TRBV19 and TRBJ1-4, is DGGITQSPKYLFRKEGQNVTLSCEQNLNHDAMYWYRQDPGQGLRLIYYSQIVNDFQKGDIAEGYSVSREKKESFPLTVTSAQKNPTAFYLCASSPRGKTNEKLFFGSGTQLSVL.

This clonotype was counted many times. The rearrangement links TRBV15 to TRBJ2-3; D uncertain. Germline V gene data show CDR1 as LNHNV and CDR2 as YYDKDF (reference sequence). V lost 3 bases to trimming and J lost 1 base, with 8 bases between them. The CDR3 has 14 amino acids. The CDR3 bases are TGTGCCACCAGCAGGTCTGGCGGCACAGATACGCAGTATTTT. Its protein is CATSRSGGTDTQYF.

Remarks on this clonotype: Compared with germline, one end of the junction differs, possibly owing to a read error. The chain combines TRBV4-1 with TRBJ2-7; TRBD2 might be the D (6 bases). The CDR3 is 15 amino acids. Germline assignment: CDR1 MGHRA and CDR2 YSYEKL. DNA of the CDR3: TGTGCCAGCGGAGGGACGGGCTTTAAAGGCTACGAGCAGTACTTC. Amino acids: CASGGTGFKGYEQYF.

This clonotype was picked up many times. V and J are TRBV12-3 or TRBV12-4 and TRBJ1-1; 7 bases fit TRBD1. This CDR3 is built from 14 residues. J lost 1 base, V lost 6 bases, and 5 bases had no gene match. In nucleotides, the CDR3 is TGTGCCAGCAGCCCAAGGACAGGGAACACTGAAGCTTTCTTT. This gives the protein CASSPRTGNTEAFF.

This sequence joins TRBV2 and TRBJ2-7; D gene unclear. Germline V CDR1 and CDR2: SNHLY, FYNNEI. CDR3 length: 16 amino acids. Trimming left V 7 bases short and J 1 base short, with 20 bases between. CDR3 nucleotide sequence: TGTGCCAGCAATTTAATTATTGGCGGACCGTCCTACGAGCAGTACTTC. Translation: CASNLIIGGPSYEQYF.

This clonotype showed up just once. DNA of the CDR3: TGTGCCGCCTCCCCCAGCAGCGACGGGACTCCGGATACGCAGTATTTT. Translated: CAASPSSDGTPDTQYF. This rearrangement joins TRBV24-1 to TRBJ2-3; D is perhaps TRBD2 (6 bases). Trimming removed 12 bases at V and 6 bases at J, with 27 bases between. Per germline, CDR1 KGHDR and CDR2 SFDVKD. The CDR3 is 16 amino acids.

This clonotype was counted at least ten times. The rearrangement links TRBV5-6 to TRBJ1-5; 8 nucleotides match TRBD1. Germline CDR1 and CDR2: SGHDT and YYEEEE. The CDR3 contains 14 residues. With V trimmed by 5 bases and J by 6 bases, 7 bases remained unmatched. CDR3 bases: TGTGCCAGCAGTCATCAGGGGGCTGGTCAGCCCCAGCATTTT. Translating it yields CASSHQGAGQPQHF.

As for this clonotype: A much more abundant neighbour one base away suggests this may be a read error. This chain links TRBV6-6 with TRBJ2-2, with D unresolved. This CDR3 region has 12 residues. Per germline, CDR1 MNHNY and CDR2 SVGAGI (reference sequence). The CDR3 sequence is CANSPASGELFF. CDR3 bases: TGTGCCAACAGTCCTGCATCCGGGGAGCTGTTTTTT.

A single count supports this clonotype. The genes are TRBV19 and TRBJ2-2; TRBD2 agrees at 7 bases. Germline V gene sequence: CDR1 LNHDA, CDR2 SQIVND (reference sequence). Germline trimming cut 5 bases from V and 1 base from J; bases unmatched to any gene: 10. The CDR3 totals 17 residues. This CDR3 is CASSWGLSSGNTGELFF. CDR3 DNA sequence: TGTGCCAGTAGTTGGGGTCTATCTAGCGGGAACACCGGGGAGCTGTTTTTT.

Many counts were recorded for this clonotype. This chain uses TRBV12-5 with TRBJ2-7, with 7 bases fitting TRBD1. This CDR3 has 16 residues. The germline V gene has CDR1 LGHNT and CDR2 FRNRAP. J gave up 2 bases and V 0 bases, and 7 bases lay outside the gene matches. CDR3 bases: TGTGCTAGTGGTTTGGTCCTAGGGCAGGGGGCCTACGAGCAGTACTTC. This gives the protein CASGLVLGQGAYEQYF.

This chain uses TRBV18 with TRBJ1-6; D is uncertain. Germline assignment: CDR1 KGHSH and CDR2 LQKENI. The CDR3 covers 16 residues. Trimming pared 2 bases from V and 7 bases from J, leaving 15 bases between. In nucleotides, the CDR3 is TGTGCCAGCTCACCAGGGAGGCGACTCCTCAATTCACCCCTCCACTTT. Its translation is CASSPGRRLLNSPLHF.

This clonotype appeared many times. The rearrangement joins TRBV5-8 to TRBJ2-1, with 8 bases fitting TRBD2. The V gene end was trimmed by 2 bases and the J gene end by 10 bases; junction bases not matched to a gene: 8. The CDR3 has 14 amino acids. Germline CDR1 and CDR2: SGHTS and YDEGEE. The CDR3 protein is CASSFPGGPKEQFF. In nucleotides, the CDR3 is TGTGCCAGCAGCTTCCCGGGAGGGCCAAAAGAGCAGTTCTTC.

There are many counts of this clonotype. The J gene is TRBJ2-5, the V gene TRBV14, with TRBD2 identical over 12 bases. Germline CDR1 and CDR2: SGHDN and FVKESK. The CDR3 has 16 residues. Trimming removed 4 bases from V and 5 bases from J; junction bases left unmatched: 8. CDR3 residues: CASSPSGGASWETQYF. Written as DNA, the CDR3 is TGTGCCAGCAGCCCTAGCGGGGGGGCGTCTTGGGAGACCCAGTACTTC.

On this clonotype: The conserved closing phenylalanine or tryptophan is absent in this CDR3, likely reflecting a read error. Because the CDR3's place on the DNA is in doubt, the DNA is left out and the CDR3 is given as listed by TCRdb. The chain joins TRBV20-1 to TRBJ2-7; TRBD1, the table's D call, lacks a check against the DNA. The CDR3 spans 14 amino acids, including both terminal residues. CDR1 and CDR2 (germline): DFQATT, SNEGSKA (reference sequence). The CDR3 spells CSARNRDSLNEQHL.

This chain uses TRBV7-3 with TRBJ2-1; 8 bases fit TRBD2. CDR3 length: 16 residues. J was trimmed by 0 bases and V by 2 bases; bases with no gene match: 3. The germline V gene encodes CDR1 SGHTA and CDR2 FQGTGA. CDR3 nucleotide sequence: TGTGCCAGCAGCTTACCCGGGACTAGCTCCTACAATGAGCAGTTCTTC. Protein product: CASSLPGTSSYNEQFF.

This clonotype has ten or more counts. The chain links TRBV12-3 or TRBV12-4 to TRBJ2-3, with D possibly being TRBD2 (5 bases). This CDR3 is 13 amino acids long. The ends were cut back, 11 bases at V and 2 bases at J, with 14 bases in the middle. CDR3 in DNA: TGTGCCGGATCTGCCGGGGTCACAGATACGCAGTATTTT. Translating gives CAGSAGVTDTQYF.

This chain links TRBV6-5 with TRBJ2-3, with 10 bases lining up with TRBD1. The CDR3 covers 15 residues. Per the germline V gene, CDR1 is MNHEY and CDR2 is SVGAGI. The trim removed 6 bases at V and 5 bases at J, leaving 8 bases unmatched. The CDR3 nucleotides read TGTGCCAGCAGCCGGACAGGGGGTAATTTAGATACGCAGTATTTT. It yields the protein CASSRTGGNLDTQYF.

This clonotype was seen at least ten times. The chain has TRBV29-1 and TRBJ1-1; 8 bases are shared with TRBD1. The CDR3 has 13 residues. V shed 5 bases, J shed 3 bases, and the junction held 5 bases outside the gene matches. CDR1 and CDR2 from the germline V gene are SQVTM and ANQGSEA. The CDR3 DNA is TGCAGCGTTTGGACAGGGAGGGACACTGAAGCTTTCTTT. As protein: CSVWTGRDTEAFF.

As for this clonotype: This clone may be a read error of a much larger clone one base away. The chain carries TRBV15 and TRBJ2-6; no reliable D call. CDR3 size: 14 residues. From germline, CDR1 is LNHNV and CDR2 YYDKDF (reference sequence). V shed 10 bases and J shed 2 bases, with 12 bases lying between them. In nucleotides, the CDR3 is TGTGCCAGCAAAGCAAGCCCTGGGGCCAACGTCCTGACTTTC. Residues: CASKASPGANVLTF.

This clonotype was observed many times. This chain joins TRBV4-2 and TRBJ1-2; D call uncertain. Germline CDR1 LGHNA, CDR2 YNFKEQ. The CDR3 has 12 amino acids. The germline V and J ends were trimmed by 4 bases and 13 bases, with 16 bases remaining between them. DNA for the CDR3: TGTGCCAGCAGCCCTGCGGACCGACCCTCCACCTTC. It is translated as CASSPADRPSTF.

This CDR3 reads CASSQDVQGGLKNIQYF. CDR3 nucleotide sequence: TGCGCCAGCAGCCAAGATGTTCAGGGGGGCCTCAAAAACATTCAGTACTTC. The chain couples TRBV4-1 to TRBJ2-4, with a tentative D call TRBD1 (7 bases). Between the trimmed V and J ends, which lost 0 bases and 3 bases, there was a span of 15 bases. Looked up from germline, CDR1 is MGHRA and CDR2 is YSYEKL. The CDR3 contains 17 residues.

CDR3 region: CSPNPPRTSGHYEQYF. CDR3 DNA: TGCAGTCCAAACCCTCCCAGGACTAGCGGACACTACGAGCAGTACTTC. The chain employs TRBV20-1 and TRBJ2-7; the match to TRBD2 covers 10 bases. J gave up 3 bases and V 8 bases, and 16 bases lay outside the gene matches. CDR3 length: 16 residues. The germline V gene has CDR1 DFQATT and CDR2 SNEGSKA (reference sequence).

This clonotype was recorded a few times. This rearrangement joins TRBV10-1 to TRBJ1-6; D is uncertain. Germline CDR1 is WNHNN and CDR2 is SYGVQD (reference sequence). The V end lost 5 bases, the J end lost 7 bases, and 9 bases lay between the germline ends. The CDR3 sequence is 13 residues long. CDR3: CASSYQENSPLHF. The CDR3 DNA follows: TGCGCCAGCAGTTATCAGGAAAATTCACCCCTCCACTTT.

In this sample, this clonotype turned up many times. The chain employs TRBV25-1 and TRBJ2-7; 7 nucleotides agree with TRBD1. The V and J ends lost 2 bases and 0 bases, in that order; junction bases with no gene match: 4. This CDR3 is built from 15 residues. Per germline, CDR1 MGHDK and CDR2 SYGVNS. DNA of the CDR3: TGTGCCAGCAGTGAAAACAGGGGTAGCTCCTACGAGCAGTACTTC. This sequence encodes CASSENRGSSYEQYF.

Concerning this clonotype itself: Possible read error: a much larger clone is one base away. The J gene is TRBJ2-5, the V gene TRBV20-1; D uncertain. In germline, CDR1 is DFQATT, CDR2 SNEGSKA (reference sequence). The CDR3 has 11 amino acids. In nucleotides, the CDR3 is TGCGGTGCTATACTAAAAGAGACCCAGTGCTTC. This translates into CGAILKETQCF.

V gene TRBV15 combines with J gene TRBJ1-4; D not resolved. CDR3 length: 13 amino acids. Trimming left V 1 base short and J 6 bases short, with 6 bases between. Germline CDR1 and CDR2: LNHNV and YYDKDF (reference sequence). The CDR3 loop is CATSRGRYEKLFF. The CDR3 nucleotides are TGTGCCACCAGCAGAGGGCGGTATGAAAAACTGTTTTTT.

This clonotype was seen only a few times. The V call is TRBV30, the J call TRBJ1-6, with TRBD1 matching 8 bases. Trimming removed 8 bases from V and 8 bases from J; junction bases left unmatched: 14. Germline V gene lookup returns CDR1 GTSNPN and CDR2 SVGIG (reference sequence). The CDR3 runs to 15 residues. CDR3 protein: CAVEISGTGYSPLHF. CDR3 DNA: TGTGCCGTAGAGATCTCCGGGACAGGTTATTCACCCCTCCACTTT.

J is TRBJ2-6 and V is TRBV15; the D gene is possibly TRBD1 (5 bases). Germline V gives CDR1 LNHNV, CDR2 YYDKDF (reference sequence). CDR3 length: 16 amino acids. Trimming pared 3 bases from V and 2 bases from J, leaving 11 bases between. The CDR3 sequence is CATSSLSRAGANVLTF. The CDR3 coding sequence is TGTGCCACCAGCAGCTTGTCCAGGGCTGGGGCCAACGTCCTGACTTTC.

This clonotype was picked up many times. V usage is TRBV20-1 and J usage is TRBJ2-5, with D perhaps TRBD1 or TRBD2 (6 bases each). The CDR3 sequence is 19 residues long. Germline values: CDR1 DFQATT, CDR2 SNEGSKA (reference sequence). V lost 6 bases and J 5 bases, leaving 34 bases between the germline ends. The CDR3 is CSALPGADIFYLPGETQYF. The CDR3 coding sequence is TGCAGTGCCCTTCCGGGGGCAGATATTTTTTACCTGCCGGGGGAGACCCAGTACTTC.